These 10 T cell receptor beta chains were sequenced from one sample in a study of cytomegalovirus exposure and HLA in healthy donors. With 60 Vbeta and 13 Jbeta primers, the PCR was carried out. Measured with immunoSEQ multiplex PCR; TCRdb has only the in-frame clones, and not every one. This table has more than 110,000 clones, 73% appearing once. Sequenced material: PBMCs. These receptors came from a woman in her thirties or forties in good health and CMV-seronegative.

The chain combines TRBV28 with TRBJ2-1, with a tentative D call TRBD1 (6 bases). The germline V gene encodes CDR1 MDHEN and CDR2 SYDVKM. This CDR3 has 15 residues. V was pared by 1 base and J by 6 bases, with 13 bases between. The CDR3 reads CASSLFTGSINEQFF. The CDR3 DNA follows: TGTGCCAGCAGTTTATTTACAGGGTCCATCAATGAGCAGTTCTTC.

This clone is a singleton in its sample. The chain is built from TRBV2 and TRBJ1-2, with D hard to call. The germline CDR1 and CDR2 sequences are SNHLY and FYNNEI. Deletions cut 5 bases from V and 6 bases from J, with 16 bases between. This CDR3 has 14 amino acids. Here the CDR3 reads CASSSLVRGDGYTF. DNA of the CDR3: TGTGCCAGCAGTTCCTTGGTTCGAGGCGATGGCTACACCTTC.

This chain connects TRBV4-1 to TRBJ2-1; D remains unclear. Trimming removed 0 bases at V and 0 bases at J, with 9 bases between. The germline V gene has CDR1 MGHRA and CDR2 YSYEKL. This CDR3 has 16 residues. The CDR3 sequence is CASSQDLLSSYNEQFF. CDR3 DNA: TGCGCCAGCAGCCAAGATCTCCTCAGCTCCTACAATGAGCAGTTCTTC.

The chain employs TRBV5-1 and TRBJ1-2; 7 bases line up with TRBD1. CDR1 and CDR2 from the germline V gene are SGHRS and YFSETQ. The CDR3 covers 14 residues. V lost 4 bases, J lost 5 bases, and 8 bases stayed unmatched. The CDR3 DNA is TGCGCCAGCAGCGCAGAGGGGGCGCAATATGGCTACACCTTC. Amino acid sequence: CASSAEGAQYGYTF.

This clone turned up a few times. This chain links TRBV2 with TRBJ1-1, with unresolved D. The CDR3 sequence is 18 residues long. Germline V gene data show CDR1 as SNHLY and CDR2 as FYNNEI. V gave up 2 bases and J gave up 0 bases, with 19 bases separating them. DNA of the CDR3: TGTGCCAGCAGTGAATCGATACAAACAAGGCAGGTGAACACTGAAGCTTTCTTT. Its protein is CASSESIQTRQVNTEAFF.

The V and J genes are TRBV5-1 and TRBJ2-1; 11 bases map to TRBD2. The CDR3 runs to 19 residues. Germline V lookup: CDR1 SGHRS, CDR2 YFSETQ. V lost 4 bases and J lost 0; bases outside the gene matches: 12. For the CDR3, the DNA is TGCGCCAGCAGCCGGGGGGCTAGCGGGGGGCGCAGCTCCTACAATGAGCAGTTCTTC. As protein: CASSRGASGGRSSYNEQFF.

Only one count was recorded for this clone. The chain joins TRBV5-1 to TRBJ1-1; no firm D call. Looked up from germline, CDR1 is SGHRS and CDR2 is YFSETQ. The V gene lost 2 bases and the J gene lost 6 bases, with 14 bases spanning the gap. CDR3 length equals 14 residues. DNA of the CDR3: TGCGCCAGCAGCTTAGAGTCGGCCAGCGCTGAAGCTTTCTTT. It codes for CASSLESASAEAFF.

The rearrangement joins TRBV9 to TRBJ2-2; weak D call: TRBD1 (6 bases). In germline, CDR1 is SGDLS, CDR2 YYNGEE. The CDR3 is 16 amino acids. Trimming pared 4 bases from V and 2 bases from J, leaving 15 bases between. In DNA form, the CDR3 reads TGTGCCAGCAGCCCTCGACAGGACAGAAACACCGGGGAGCTGTTTTTT. It specifies CASSPRQDRNTGELFF.

This chain joins TRBV5-1 and TRBJ2-3, with D perhaps TRBD2 (6 bases). Trimming removed 0 bases from V and 4 bases from J, with 12 bases in between. Per the germline V gene, CDR1 is SGHRS and CDR2 is YFSETQ. The CDR3 covers 15 residues. Here the CDR3 DNA reads TGCGCCAGCAGCTTGGTAGGAGGGGTTGCAGATACGCAGTATTTT. As protein: CASSLVGGVADTQYF.

This clone appeared once. V usage is TRBV27 and J usage is TRBJ1-6; 8 bases are shared with TRBD1. Per the germline V gene, CDR1 is MNHEY and CDR2 is SMNVEV (reference sequence). The CDR3 contains 15 residues. Germline trimming cut 3 bases from V and 7 bases from J; bases unmatched to any gene: 5. CDR3 sequence (DNA): TGTGCCAGCAGTTTCAGGGGGCCGTGGAATTCACCCCTCCACTTT. It translates to CASSFRGPWNSPLHF.